Presented here are 10 T cell receptor beta chains from one specimen sequenced in a study of HIV-infected children after antiretroviral therapy interruption. A 3' RACE protocol on RNA, with unique molecular identifiers, produced the TCR library. TCRdb used MiXCR to reprocess the 3' RACE reads, holding one entry per CDR3 protein. The repertoire includes about 89,000 distinct CDR3 sequences, approximately 6.9% of them detected once, and 0.85% to 1.3% sits in the top ten. Treatment specified: PENTA 11 planned treatment interruption arm or continuous ART arm. The sample consisted of CD45RA+ CD4+ T cells from PBMCs, pooled from several time points, taken from a donor given antiretroviral therapy, either interrupted or continuous. Subset defined: naive CD4+ CD45RA+ CD45RO- T cells. The receptors were gathered from a pool of human donors with HIV.

This clonotype has a count of ten or more. The rearrangement joins TRBV27 to TRBJ2-1, with D unclear. The germline V and J ends were trimmed by 7 bases and 0 bases, with 16 bases remaining between them. The CDR3 runs 16 residues. From germline, CDR1 is MNHEY and CDR2 SMNVEV (reference sequence). CDR3 DNA sequence: TGTGCCAGCACCCCCCTCCCAGCGAACTCCTACAATGAGCAGTTCTTC. Translated, it gives CASTPLPANSYNEQFF.

As regards this clonotype: A much bigger clone sits one base away, suggesting this may be a read error. The chain is built from TRBV28 and TRBJ2-1, with 10 positions matching TRBD2. The CDR3 contains 15 residues. CDR1 MDHEN and CDR2 SYDVKM come from the germline V gene. The CDR3 loop is CVSSSGTSARNEQFF. The CDR3 coding sequence is TGTGTCAGCAGCTCCGGGACTAGCGCTAGAAATGAGCAGTTCTTC.

This clonotype was found many times. The DNA for the CDR3 is TGTGCCAGCAGTTTTCACCGGGACAGCCACAATCAGCCCCAGCATTTT. This codes for CASSFHRDSHNQPQHF. The chain couples TRBV12-3 or TRBV12-4 to TRBJ1-5, with TRBD1 identical over 7 bases. The V and J ends lost 3 bases and 3 bases, in that order; junction bases with no gene match: 8. CDR3 length: 16 residues.

The sample holds many counts of this clonotype. This chain connects TRBV12-3 or TRBV12-4 to TRBJ1-1; TRBD1 is a possible D gene (6 bases). V was trimmed by 5 bases and J by 4 bases, leaving 8 bases between them. The CDR3 spans 12 residues. CDR3 nucleotide sequence: TGTGCCAGCAGTCAGGGGTCCACTGAAGCTTTCTTT. Translation gives CASSQGSTEAFF.

In its sample, this clonotype was seen many times. The V call is TRBV29-1, the J call TRBJ1-1, with D tentatively TRBD1 (5 bases). Trimming pared 4 bases from V and 0 bases from J, leaving 18 bases between. Germline-derived CDR1 and CDR2 are SQVTM and ANQGSEA. The CDR3 sequence is 16 residues long. CDR3 residues: CSVGRGSWGLNTEAFF. The CDR3 DNA reads as TGCAGCGTTGGGAGGGGCTCGTGGGGCCTGAACACTGAAGCTTTCTTT. The full variable domain, rest sourced from reference TRBV29-1 and TRBJ1-1, is SAVISQKPSRDICQRGTSLTIQCQVDSQVTMMFWYRQQPGQSLTLIATANQGSEATYESGFVIDKFPISRPNLTFSTLTVSNMSPEDSSIYLCSVGRGSWGLNTEAFFGQGTRLTVV.

This chain connects TRBV12-3 or TRBV12-4 to TRBJ1-5; TRBD1 is a possible D gene (5 bases). Trimming took 3 bases from V and 5 from J, leaving 11 bases between them. This CDR3 region has 14 residues. For the CDR3, the DNA is TGTGCCAGCAGTTTGTCAGGGTCGGATCAGCCCCAGCATTTT. Protein sequence: CASSLSGSDQPQHF.

V usage is TRBV7-1 and J usage is TRBJ2-2; D is uncertain. TRBV7-1 is identified as an open reading frame with a role that is uncertain. V was clipped by 1 base and J by 0 bases, with 3 bases between them. This CDR3 contains 14 residues. Here the CDR3 reads CASSSVANTGELFF. The CDR3 DNA reads TGTGCCAGCAGCTCAGTAGCGAACACCGGGGAGCTGTTTTTT.

The gene calls are TRBV7-3 and TRBJ1-3; D remains unclear. Germline V gene data show CDR1 as SGHTA and CDR2 as FQGTGA. This CDR3 is built from 14 residues. The V gene lost 2 bases and the J gene lost 4 bases, with 9 bases spanning the gap. The chain's CDR3 is CASSLEAGGNTIYF. CDR3 sequence (DNA): TGTGCCAGCAGCTTAGAGGCAGGCGGAAACACCATATATTTT.

This clonotype appeared many times. This chain uses TRBV5-1 with TRBJ2-1; 7 nucleotides align to TRBD1. The ends lost 3 bases at V and 5 bases at J; junction bases unmatched: 8. The CDR3 has 15 amino acids. Per germline, CDR1 SGHRS and CDR2 YFSETQ. The DNA for the CDR3 is TGCGCCAGCAGCTCGCCGACAGGGCGGAACAATGAGCAGTTCTTC. Translated, it gives CASSSPTGRNNEQFF.

This clonotype was recorded many times. V gene TRBV12-5 combines with J gene TRBJ2-7, with D possibly TRBD1 on 6 matching bases. Germline assignment: CDR1 LGHNT and CDR2 FRNRAP. This CDR3 is built from 13 residues. Trimming removed 2 bases at V and 9 bases at J, with 14 bases between. CDR3 sequence reads: CASGLSNPGVQYF. The CDR3 DNA follows: TGTGCTAGTGGTTTGAGCAATCCAGGGGTGCAGTACTTC. Supplemented by reference TRBV12-5 and TRBJ2-7, the full variable domain reads DARVTQTPRHKVTEMGQEVTMRCQPILGHNTVFWYRQTMMQGLELLAYFRNRAPLDDSGMPKDRFSAEMPDATLATLKIQPSEPRDSAVYFCASGLSNPGVQYFGPGTRLTVT.